One and the same sample provided the 25 T cell receptor beta chains below, sequenced in a study of T cell changes during pregnancy in multiple sclerosis. TCRdb's table, derived via immunoSEQ multiplex PCR, lists solely in-frame clones and lacks some. The data hold about 70,000 clones, with more than 90% observed a single time. The sample here was peripheral blood, taken in the first trimester of pregnancy. Receptors originate from a female donor with multiple sclerosis, enrolled in a pregnancy study.

This rearrangement joins TRBV2 to TRBJ2-1; TRBD2 aligns across 11 bases. Germline V gene sequence: CDR1 SNHLY, CDR2 FYNNEI. Trimming removed 2 bases from V and 10 bases from J; junction bases left unmatched: 7. CDR3 size: 15 residues. CDR3 nucleotide sequence: TGTGCCAGCAGTGAAAGTATAGCGGGGGGGCGGGAGCAGTTCTTC. It specifies CASSESIAGGREQFF. Looking up the rest from reference TRBV2 and TRBJ2-1 gives the full variable domain: EPEVTQTPSHQVTQMGQEVILRCVPISNHLYFYWYRQILGQKVEFLVSFYNNEISEKSEIFDDQFSVERPDGSNFTLKIRSTKLEDSAMYFCASSESIAGGREQFFGPGTRLTVL.

The rearrangement uses TRBV5-1 and TRBJ2-1; TRBD2 might be the D (6 bases). Deletions cut 0 bases from V and 7 bases from J, with 14 bases between. CDR1 and CDR2 from the germline V gene are SGHRS and YFSETQ. This CDR3 comprises 15 residues. The CDR3 loop is CASSLEGRGGNEQFF. Written as DNA, the CDR3 is TGCGCCAGCAGCTTGGAGGGTCGTGGAGGGAATGAGCAGTTCTTC.

The chain is built from TRBV11-2 and TRBJ1-3; weak D call: TRBD1 (6 bases). The CDR3 extends over 19 amino acids. V was shortened by 4 bases and J by 0 bases, with 22 bases between the two germline ends. The germline V gene has CDR1 SGHAT and CDR2 FQNNGV. In nucleotides, the CDR3 is TGTGCCAGCAGCTACCCGGGAGGCAGGGGCCACCACTCTGGAAACACCATATATTTT. It translates to CASSYPGGRGHHSGNTIYF.

V gene TRBV5-4 combines with J gene TRBJ2-1; TRBD2 matches at 7 bases. CDR3 length equals 14 residues. Looked up from germline, CDR1 is SGHNT and CDR2 is YYREEE (reference sequence). V lost 7 bases to trimming and J lost 1 base; unmatched junction nucleotides: 5. CDR3 coding DNA: TGTGCCAGCTTCGCGGGAGAGTCCTACAATGAGCAGTTCTTC. Encoded protein: CASFAGESYNEQFF.

The V call is TRBV18, the J call TRBJ1-3, with TRBD1 matching 9 bases. Germline CDR1 KGHSH, CDR2 LQKENI. CDR3 length: 17 residues. The ends lost 2 bases at V and 2 bases at J; junction bases unmatched: 7. CDR3 protein: CASSPIRQGGTGNTIYF. In DNA form, the CDR3 reads TGTGCCAGCTCACCAATCCGACAGGGGGGAACTGGAAACACCATATATTTT.

V usage is TRBV11-2 and J usage is TRBJ2-1, with 9 nucleotides matching TRBD2. With V trimmed by 0 bases and J by 8 bases, 14 bases remained unmatched. CDR3 length: 18 residues. Germline V gives CDR1 SGHAT, CDR2 FQNNGV. For the CDR3, the DNA is TGTGCCAGCAGCTTAGATCCCGGGGCGGGAGGGCAGTGGGATGAGCAGTTCTTC. This encodes CASSLDPGAGGQWDEQFF.

The rearrangement uses TRBV19 and TRBJ2-1; D may be TRBD1 (6 bases). Germline V gene data show CDR1 as LNHDA and CDR2 as SQIVND (reference sequence). The V end lost 7 bases, the J end lost 5 bases, and 21 bases lay between the germline ends. The CDR3 consists of 16 residues. The CDR3 region is CASIPHRAEYNNEQFF. CDR3 DNA: TGTGCCAGTATTCCCCACAGGGCCGAGTATAACAATGAGCAGTTCTTC. Full variable domain (outside the CDR3, taken from reference TRBV19 and TRBJ2-1): DGGITQSPKYLFRKEGQNVTLSCEQNLNHDAMYWYRQDPGQGLRLIYYSQIVNDFQKGDIAEGYSVSREKKESFPLTVTSAQKNPTAFYLCASIPHRAEYNNEQFFGPGTRLTVL.

This chain joins TRBV19 and TRBJ1-2, with TRBD1 identical over 7 bases. Germline V gene lookup returns CDR1 LNHDA and CDR2 SQIVND (reference sequence). The J segment lost 1 base and the V segment lost 4 bases, leaving 6 bases of the junction unmatched. This CDR3 region has 15 residues. The CDR3 loop reads CASSNWDRSNYGYTF. The CDR3 nucleotides are TGTGCCAGTAGTAACTGGGACAGAAGTAACTATGGCTACACCTTC.

The chain recombines TRBV6-6 with TRBJ2-1, with 7 positions matching TRBD2. Germline V gene data show CDR1 as MNHNY and CDR2 as SVGAGI (reference sequence). This CDR3 is built from 13 residues. V lost 8 bases and J lost 3; bases outside the gene matches: 4. The CDR3 reads CASEAGFYNEQFF. DNA for the CDR3: TGTGCCAGCGAAGCGGGATTCTACAATGAGCAGTTCTTC.

The V call is TRBV25-1, the J call TRBJ2-7, with 7 bases aligning to TRBD1. Germline V gives CDR1 MGHDK, CDR2 SYGVNS. This CDR3 contains 15 residues. The V and J ends lost 4 bases and 3 bases, in that order; junction bases with no gene match: 9. CDR3 coding DNA: TGTGCCAGCAGTGCCCGGGACAGTTCCTACTACGAGCAGTACTTC. It yields the protein CASSARDSSYYEQYF.

This sequence joins TRBV15 and TRBJ1-5; D is possibly TRBD1 (5 bases). Looked up from germline, CDR1 is LNHNV and CDR2 is YYDKDF (reference sequence). The length of the CDR3 is 18 residues. Trimming left V 0 bases short and J 3 bases short, with 18 bases between. The CDR3 spells CATSREGWGVWINQPQHF. The CDR3, as DNA: TGTGCCACCAGCAGAGAAGGGTGGGGGGTTTGGATCAATCAGCCCCAGCATTTT.

This rearrangement joins TRBV13 to TRBJ1-1; 9 bases fit TRBD1. The CDR3 runs to 16 residues. Germline V CDR1 and CDR2: PRHDT, FYEKMQ (reference sequence). The V segment lost 8 bases and the J segment 0 bases; nucleotides outside the gene matches: 10. As DNA, the CDR3 is TGTGCCAGCTTCGGGACAGGGCAAGGAATGAACACTGAAGCTTTCTTT. Protein: CASFGTGQGMNTEAFF.

The chain has TRBV18 and TRBJ2-5; 7 bases match TRBD1. Germline CDR1 and CDR2: KGHSH and LQKENI. The CDR3 spans 14 residues. V shed 3 bases and J 3 bases; nucleotides not matched to a gene: 4. In DNA form, the CDR3 reads TGTGCCAGCTCACCTGGACAGGCCGAAGAGACCCAGTACTTC. Amino acid sequence: CASSPGQAEETQYF.

The chain combines TRBV6-5 with TRBJ1-5, with D unresolved. The germline V and J ends were trimmed by 2 bases and 5 bases, with 7 bases remaining between them. This CDR3 has 13 amino acids. The germline V gene has CDR1 MNHEY and CDR2 SVGAGI. The CDR3 coding sequence is TGTGCCAGCAGTTACGGGCGGGATCAGCCCCAGCATTTT. Its protein product is CASSYGRDQPQHF.

The rearrangement joins TRBV6-1 to TRBJ1-3; D is undetermined. With 4 bases removed from V and 1 base from J, the gap between germline ends came to 11 bases. The CDR3 is made up of 15 amino acids. CDR1 and CDR2 from the germline V gene are MNHNS and SASEGT. In DNA form, the CDR3 reads TGTGCCAGCAGTGCCAAACAGAAGTCTGGAAACACCATATATTTT. It specifies CASSAKQKSGNTIYF.

CDR3 sequence (DNA): TGTGCCAGCAAGGGGGGGTACGAGCAGTACTTC. It is translated as CASKGGYEQYF. The gene calls are TRBV6-6 and TRBJ2-7; weak D call: TRBD2 (7 bases). Germline V CDR1 and CDR2: MNHNY, SVGAGI (reference sequence). V was trimmed by 7 bases and J by 4 bases, leaving 8 bases between them. The CDR3 is 11 residues long.

This chain uses TRBV4-2 with TRBJ1-4; D is unresolved. The CDR3 loop spans 14 amino acids. The germline V and J ends were trimmed by 4 bases and 6 bases, with 12 bases remaining between them. The germline gives CDR1 LGHNA, CDR2 YNFKEQ. The CDR3 DNA sequence: TGTGCCAGCAGCCGTATAATTGACTATGAAAAACTGTTTTTT. Translating it yields CASSRIIDYEKLFF.

The gene calls are TRBV2 and TRBJ2-7; perhaps TRBD1 as D (5 bases). V lost 2 bases and J lost 5, with 10 bases in between. This CDR3 is built from 13 residues. CDR1 SNHLY and CDR2 FYNNEI come from the germline V gene. DNA for the CDR3: TGTGCCAGCAGTGAAAATATGGACAACGAGCAGTACTTC. It translates to CASSENMDNEQYF.

V and J are TRBV30 and TRBJ1-5, with a weak D call TRBD1 (6 bases). The V gene's germline CDR1 is GTSNPN and CDR2 SVGIG (reference sequence). The ends were cut back, 7 bases at V and 5 bases at J, with 15 bases in the middle. This CDR3 spans 13 amino acids. CDR3 nucleotide sequence: TGTGCCTCCAGGGGAGGGATTGATCAGCCCCAGCATTTT. Translation: CASRGGIDQPQHF.

The gene calls are TRBV6-1 and TRBJ1-1; a weak D match, TRBD1 (6 bases). Germline CDR1 MNHNS, CDR2 SASEGT. The CDR3 length is 14 residues. Trimming pared 5 bases from V and 5 bases from J, leaving 15 bases between. CDR3 protein: CASSLRQVGTEAFF. The CDR3 DNA sequence: TGTGCCAGCAGTCTCCGACAGGTCGGGACTGAAGCTTTCTTT.

This clone was seen a single time. This chain joins TRBV2 and TRBJ1-5; TRBD1 aligns across 7 bases. The junction had 9 bases not matched to a gene; V was cut back by 7 bases and J by 3 bases. Germline V gives CDR1 SNHLY, CDR2 FYNNEI. CDR3 length: 15 residues. The CDR3 coding sequence is TGTGCCAGCACGGTCGGGACAGCCCCCAATCAGCCCCAGCATTTT. Residues: CASTVGTAPNQPQHF. Full variable domain (outside the CDR3, taken from reference TRBV2 and TRBJ1-5): EPEVTQTPSHQVTQMGQEVILRCVPISNHLYFYWYRQILGQKVEFLVSFYNNEISEKSEIFDDQFSVERPDGSNFTLKIRSTKLEDSAMYFCASTVGTAPNQPQHFGDGTRLSIL.

The rearrangement joins TRBV19 to TRBJ1-1; 10 nucleotides line up with TRBD1. The J segment lost 6 bases and the V segment lost 10 bases, leaving 5 bases of the junction unmatched. The CDR3 loop spans 12 amino acids. Per the germline V gene, CDR1 is LNHDA and CDR2 is SQIVND (reference sequence). This CDR3 reads CATSDRGSEAFF. In DNA form, the CDR3 reads TGTGCCACCTCGGACAGGGGGTCTGAAGCTTTCTTT.

The CDR3: CAGYRVYEQYF. In DNA, the CDR3 is TGTGCCGGTTACAGGGTCTACGAGCAGTACTTC. The chain couples TRBV2 to TRBJ2-7, with D perhaps TRBD1 (6 bases). The CDR3 is made up of 11 amino acids. V was clipped by 11 bases and J by 3 bases, with 11 bases between them. Germline loops: CDR1 SNHLY, CDR2 FYNNEI. The whole variable domain, filled in from reference TRBV2 and TRBJ2-7, reads EPEVTQTPSHQVTQMGQEVILRCVPISNHLYFYWYRQILGQKVEFLVSFYNNEISEKSEIFDDQFSVERPDGSNFTLKIRSTKLEDSAMYFCAGYRVYEQYFGPGTRLTVT.

V is TRBV11-1 and J is TRBJ2-1; 12 bases are a match to TRBD2. V dropped 2 bases and J dropped 3; count of bases not matched to a gene: 5. This CDR3 has 17 amino acids. Germline values: CDR1 SGHAT, CDR2 FQDESV (reference sequence). CDR3 residues: CASSLSTSGGIYNEQFF. The CDR3 DNA sequence: TGTGCCAGCAGCTTATCAACTAGCGGGGGGATCTACAATGAGCAGTTCTTC.

A few counts support this clone. The chain links TRBV10-1 to TRBJ2-2; D perhaps matches TRBD1 (6 bases). The CDR3 extends over 14 amino acids. V was trimmed by 5 bases and J by 2 bases, leaving 9 bases between them. The V gene's germline CDR1 is WNHNN and CDR2 SYGVQD (reference sequence). The CDR3 sequence is CASSPTGNTGELFF. Here the CDR3 DNA reads TGCGCCAGCAGTCCGACAGGAAACACCGGGGAGCTGTTTTTT.